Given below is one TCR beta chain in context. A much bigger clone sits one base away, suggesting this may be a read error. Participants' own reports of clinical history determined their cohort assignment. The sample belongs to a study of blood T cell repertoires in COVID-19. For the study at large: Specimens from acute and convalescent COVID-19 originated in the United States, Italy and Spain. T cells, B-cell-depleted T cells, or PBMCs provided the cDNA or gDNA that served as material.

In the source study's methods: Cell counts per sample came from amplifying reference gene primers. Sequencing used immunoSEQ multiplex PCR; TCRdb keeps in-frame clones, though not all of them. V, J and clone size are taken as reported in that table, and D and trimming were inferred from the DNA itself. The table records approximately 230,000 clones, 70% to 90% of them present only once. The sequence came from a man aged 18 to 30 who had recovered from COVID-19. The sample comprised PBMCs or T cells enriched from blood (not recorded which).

The CDR3 loop reads CASSSGGAYNEQFF. The DNA for the CDR3 is TGCGCCAGCAGTAGCGGGGGGGCTTACAATGAGCAGTTCTTC. The gene calls are TRBV10-1 and TRBJ2-1, with TRBD2 identical over 10 bases. The CDR3 is 14 amino acids. V shed 5 bases, J shed 4 bases, and the junction held 2 bases outside the gene matches. In germline, CDR1 is WNHNN, CDR2 SYGVQD (reference sequence).